This T cell receptor (beta chain) was recovered during a study of OX40 agonist ivuxolimab in advanced cancers. Overall study: The patients received agonistic anti-OX40 (CD134) antibody ivuxolimab.

Overall study results and limits: Determination of antigen specificity was not performed for the expanded peripheral T cells. Circulating CD4+ and CD8+ T cells showed clonal expansion by week 6 at 0.1 to 3.0 mg/kg. Low normalized clonal expansion also occurred in some nonresponding patients.

Sequencing used immunoSEQ multiplex PCR; TCRdb keeps in-frame clones, though not all of them. The table shows fewer than 45,000 clones, with about 88% occurring only once. The CDR3 loop spans 16 amino acids. Between the trimmed V and J ends, which lost 0 bases and 3 bases, there was a span of 15 bases. From germline, CDR1 is SNHLY and CDR2 FYNNEI. Points on this clone: Antigen: not known.

Sequencing used CD4+ or CD8+ T cells sorted from blood, obtained in a trial of the OX40 agonist ivuxolimab. The chain combines TRBV2 with TRBJ2-7, with D perhaps matching TRBD2 (7 bases). This clonotype was obtained from an adult with an advanced solid tumor such as melanoma, head and neck, liver or kidney cancer. CDR3 in amino acids: CASSEAGGGQGYEQYF. CDR3 DNA sequence: TGTGCCAGCAGTGAAGCGGGAGGGGGGCAGGGCTACGAGCAGTACTTC. The full variable domain, completed using reference TRBV2 and TRBJ2-7, is EPEVTQTPSHQVTQMGQEVILRCVPISNHLYFYWYRQILGQKVEFLVSFYNNEISEKSEIFDDQFSVERPDGSNFTLKIRSTKLEDSAMYFCASSEAGGGQGYEQYFGPGTRLTVT.